These T cell receptor beta chains were read from a single sample in a study of CD8+ T cells in alopecia areata. The repertoire was sequenced with immunoSEQ multiplex PCR; TCRdb's copy has only in-frame clones and lacks some. The sample contains over 95,000 clones, 56% of which appear only once. This sample comprised CD4+ T cells sorted from blood, obtained at week 24, from a patient treated with tofacitinib. Receptors were obtained from a human donor with alopecia areata. CDR3s leave out the opening cysteine and the closing phenylalanine or tryptophan.

j_call v_call cdr3_aa
TRBJ2-6 TRBV5-1 ASSLSGAGANVLT
TRBJ1-5 TRBV4-1 ASSQGAGTVQH
TRBJ2-1 TRBV13 ASRGGRGAYNEQF
TRBJ1-1 TRBV5-4 ASVRDLNTEAF
TRBJ2-1 TRBV10-3 ATLRGSGSYYNEQF
TRBJ2-1 TRBV30 AWDDWNEQF
TRBJ2-1 TRBV5-1 ASSLLGVPEVGQF
TRBJ2-5 TRBV5-4 ASSRTGGAETQY
TRBJ1-4 TRBV4-2 ASSQHTGEDEKLF
TRBJ2-2 TRBV2 ASEGLAGRTGELF
TRBJ2-5 TRBV30 AWSTDQETQY
TRBJ2-2 TRBV5-1 ASSFEGSTGELF
TRBJ2-5 TRBV5-1 ASSPGTGRDETQY
TRBJ2-3 TRBV30 AWSVLGGTQY
TRBJ2-5 TRBV5-6 ASSLDGVQETQY
TRBJ2-5 TRBV7-2 ASSTRTGGRETQY
TRBJ1-1 TRBV29-1 SGLGPIMNTEAF
TRBJ1-1 TRBV27 ASSLWVGGSEAF
TRBJ2-1 TRBV29-1 SVAPSGVYNEQF
TRBJ2-1 TRBV6-1 ASSGSLPGVDNEQF
TRBJ2-5 TRBV29-1 SVESGTLVRETQY
- TRBV11-2 ASSPSSADRGWKTQY
TRBJ1-6 TRBV27 ASSWEGGVASPLH
TRBJ1-2 TRBV29-1 SVNRGGNGYT
TRBJ2-7 TRBV10-3 AISETGTSGEQY
TRBJ1-2 TRBV5-6 ASSFTGSHGYT
TRBJ1-2 TRBV4-2 ASSPRPRDPYGYT
TRBJ1-2 TRBV9 ASSRATGGLDGYT
TRBJ1-2 TRBV29-1 SVGKDGYT
TRBJ2-3 TRBV4-3 ASSQAGTDTQY
TRBJ2-7 TRBV12-5 ASGLPPSNRTGTYEQY
TRBJ2-5 TRBV7-8 ASSPRRTQETQY
TRBJ2-1 TRBV7-9 ASSPSWTDNEQF
TRBJ2-3 TRBV18 ASSPPTVPTQY
TRBJ2-1 TRBV5-1 ASSLTGTGTGNEQF
TRBJ2-7 TRBV29-1 SPEVTQGCRDEQY
TRBJ2-7 TRBV4-1 ASSQGVGVDEQY
TRBJ1-1 TRBV18 ASSPPSGSNTEAF
TRBJ1-1 TRBV30 AWGQLMNTEAF
TRBJ1-2 TRBV14 ASSQDRVNGYT
TRBJ1-1 TRBV29-1 SVADRQGNTEAF
TRBJ2-7 TRBV5-1 ASSLGTLQTYEQY
TRBJ1-1 TRBV29-1 SVQGRMNTEAF
TRBJ1-6 TRBV7-2 ASSPLIMNSPLH
TRBJ1-6 TRBV2 ASSRGNNSPLH
TRBJ2-5 TRBV10-3 AIRKGDQETQY
TRBJ2-1 TRBV30 ALTLAGRYNEQF
TRBJ1-1 TRBV18 ASSRTGGSTSNTEAF
TRBJ1-2 TRBV19 ASSISDRADGYT
TRBJ1-1 TRBV29-1 SVGWDSGTEAF
TRBJ2-3 TRBV19 ATGTPGDTQY
TRBJ2-5 TRBV29-1 SVEKQAETQY
TRBJ2-1 TRBV11-2 ASSPLAGAVEQF
TRBJ1-4 TRBV9 ASSPRGVMEKLF
TRBJ1-1 TRBV30 AWTQGSGGAF